The source of this T cell receptor (beta chain) is a study of blood T cells in healthy people across ages. Study-wide results and limits: Naive T cell percentage showed a strong correlation with TCR beta diversity. As age increased, TCR beta diversity per million T cells fell in a roughly linear fashion.

Ten or more counts support this clonotype. Antigen specificity is unknown. It was with a sample-barcoded 5' primer and a J-beta primer mix that a second PCR of about 6 to 11 cycles was run. Via MiXCR, TCRdb re-called the 5' RACE reads, giving one row per CDR3 protein. Here the sample spans about a million distinct CDR3 sequences, roughly two fifths being singletons. There are 14 residues in the CDR3. Germline assignment: CDR1 SGHTA and CDR2 FQGNSA. Trimming took 7 bases from V and 8 from J, leaving 20 bases between them. This rearrangement joins TRBV7-2 to TRBJ1-2; D call uncertain. Material for sequencing was blood. This receptor was obtained from a young man in good health. The CDR3 sequence: CASTPSNWQGGYTF. The CDR3, as DNA: TGTGCCAGCACCCCATCGAATTGGCAAGGAGGCTACACCTTC.